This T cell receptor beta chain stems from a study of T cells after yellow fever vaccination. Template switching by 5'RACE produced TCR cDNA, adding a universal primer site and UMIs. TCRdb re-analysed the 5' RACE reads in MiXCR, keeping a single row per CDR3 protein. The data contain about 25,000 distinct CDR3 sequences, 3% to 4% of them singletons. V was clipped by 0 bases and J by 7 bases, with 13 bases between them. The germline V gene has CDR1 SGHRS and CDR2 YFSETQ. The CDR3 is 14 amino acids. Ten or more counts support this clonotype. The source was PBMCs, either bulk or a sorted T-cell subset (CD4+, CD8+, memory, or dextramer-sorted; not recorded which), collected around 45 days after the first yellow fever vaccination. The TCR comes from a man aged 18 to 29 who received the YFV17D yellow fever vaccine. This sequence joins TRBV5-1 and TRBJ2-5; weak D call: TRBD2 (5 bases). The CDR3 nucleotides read TGCGCCAGCAGCTTGGATCCCGGGGAAGGGACCCAGTACTTC. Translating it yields CASSLDPGEGTQYF.